This paragraph covers one T cell receptor beta chain sequence. Germline assignment: CDR1 KGHSH and CDR2 LQKENI. The V gene end was trimmed by 3 bases and the J gene end by 6 bases; junction bases not matched to a gene: 14. The CDR3 spans 18 residues. This sample was taken from a study of blood T cell repertoires in COVID-19. On the study more broadly: Italy, Spain and the United States were the sources of the convalescent and acute COVID-19 samples. The cDNA or gDNA used as material had been derived from T cells, B-cell-depleted T cells, or PBMCs.

Authors' methods: Counts of nucleated cells, estimated from reference gene primer amplification, were obtained. The method was immunoSEQ multiplex PCR; TCRdb's version includes in-frame clones alone and lacks a portion of them. The V and J calls and clone size were taken over from that table, and D and trimming were inferred from the DNA. This sample has some 300,000 clones, with around 90% found just once. Recovery among Cohort 3 donors was established by two negative PCRs, clearance, or symptom resolution. The chain employs TRBV18 and TRBJ2-1; 10 nucleotides align to TRBD2. The sequence was collected from a woman aged 25-40 years who had recovered from COVID-19. The sequenced sample was PBMCs or T cells enriched from blood (not recorded which). The CDR3 sequence: CASSPSLAGGPGGNEQFF. The CDR3 nucleotides read TGTGCCAGCTCACCGAGTTTAGCGGGGGGACCCGGGGGCAATGAGCAGTTCTTC. The full variable domain, in which reference TRBV18 and TRBJ2-1 provide the parts outside the CDR3, is NAGVMQNPRHLVRRRGQEARLRCSPMKGHSHVYWYRQLPEEGLKFMVYLQKENIIDESGMPKERFSAEFPKEGPSILRIQQVVRGDSAAYFCASSPSLAGGPGGNEQFFGPGTRLTVL.